The clone carrying this TCR beta chain was observed a single time. The antigen remains unidentified. The data originate from a study of Ad26.COV2.S vaccination and SARS-CoV-2 variants. Study results and caveats: Greater spike-specific TCR breadth was seen in vaccine recipients than in placebo recipients.

Profiling relied on immunoSEQ multiplex PCR, and the TCRdb table lists in-frame clones only, not all of them. The sample consists of hundreds of thousands of clones, around 90% of them appearing once. The treatment here: about 20 received Ad26.COV2.S at low or high dose, single or two shots; several received placebo; per-sample allocation not given. Samples came from day 63 after the first vaccine or placebo injection. The TCR sequence derives from a person aged 18-60 years who received the Ad26.COV2.S COVID-19 vaccine or a placebo. The material sequenced was peripheral blood, taken in a trial of Ad26.COV2.S vaccine versus placebo.

The CDR3 coding sequence is TGTGCCAGCAGCCCACTAGCGGGGGGGCTCGACGAGCAGTACTTC. This translates into CASSPLAGGLDEQYF. J is TRBJ2-7 and V is TRBV4-2; 13 bases line up with TRBD2. This CDR3 has 15 amino acids. V lost 4 bases, J lost 5 bases, and 5 bases stayed unmatched. The germline gives CDR1 LGHNA, CDR2 YNFKEQ.